These 11 T cell receptor beta chains were sequenced from one sample in a study of OX40 agonist ivuxolimab in advanced cancers. The table came from immunoSEQ multiplex PCR; TCRdb's copy has only in-frame clones and leaves some out. The profile shows approximately 110,000 clones, less than 95% of them singletons. This specimen consisted of CD4+ or CD8+ T cells sorted from blood, obtained in a trial of the OX40 agonist ivuxolimab. Receptors were obtained from an adult with an advanced solid tumor such as melanoma, head and neck, liver or kidney cancer.

On this clone: The sample contains more than one DNA sequence encoding this CDR3. The chain joins TRBV6-5 to TRBJ1-5; D unclear. CDR3 size: 13 residues. Germline values: CDR1 MNHEY, CDR2 SVGAGI. Between the trimmed V and J ends, which lost 2 bases and 0 bases, there was a span of 2 bases. DNA of the CDR3: TGTGCCAGCAGTTACAATAGCAATCAGCCCCAGCATTTT. Its translation is CASSYNSNQPQHF.

The V call is TRBV2, the J call TRBJ1-5; D remains ambiguous. Germline CDR1 is SNHLY and CDR2 is FYNNEI. CDR3 length: 14 residues. Trimming left V 6 bases short and J 6 bases short, with 15 bases between. The CDR3: CASSLGGNGQPQHF. CDR3 sequence (DNA): TGTGCCAGCAGCTTAGGCGGGAATGGTCAGCCCCAGCATTTT.

This clone was seen once. CDR3 region: CASRLTGDFHNEQFF. The CDR3 DNA sequence: TGTGCCAGCAGGTTGACAGGGGATTTCCACAATGAGCAGTTCTTC. V and J are TRBV2 and TRBJ2-1; 8 nucleotides agree with TRBD1. The CDR3 has 15 residues. V shed 6 bases and J 5 bases; nucleotides not matched to a gene: 9. Germline V gene data show CDR1 as SNHLY and CDR2 as FYNNEI.

J is TRBJ2-1 and V is TRBV6-5, with a weak D call TRBD2 (5 bases). V was pared by 6 bases and J by 3 bases, with 12 bases between. The CDR3 has 14 amino acids. Germline assignment: CDR1 MNHEY and CDR2 SVGAGI. CDR3 DNA: TGTGCCAGCAGCAAAACGGGGTTCTACAATGAGCAGTTCTTC. The encoded protein is CASSKTGFYNEQFF.

This clone appeared a single time. The chain joins TRBV28 to TRBJ2-2; D may be TRBD1 (5 bases). CDR1 and CDR2 from the germline V gene are MDHEN and SYDVKM. The V end was cut by 6 bases, the J end by 1 base, with 21 bases between. This CDR3 has 18 amino acids. CDR3 nucleotides: TGTGCCAGCAGATCCCTCCCAAGACAGTATTTGAACACCGGGGAGCTGTTTTTT. Translation gives CASRSLPRQYLNTGELFF.

The gene calls are TRBV18 and TRBJ1-5; no reliable D call. Germline V gives CDR1 KGHSH, CDR2 LQKENI. The CDR3 contains 17 residues. V shed 8 bases and J shed 2 bases, with 22 bases lying between them. The CDR3 region is CASAITAVGGGNQPQHF. The CDR3 DNA sequence: TGTGCCAGCGCAATCACGGCCGTCGGCGGTGGCAATCAGCCCCAGCATTTT.

The chain has TRBV7-9 and TRBJ2-7, with a possible D match to TRBD1 (6 bases). Germline CDR1 SEHNR, CDR2 FQNEAQ (reference sequence). CDR3 size: 11 residues. V gave up 7 bases and J gave up 6 bases, with 10 bases separating them. The CDR3 DNA sequence: TGTGCCAGCAATACAGGGTTCGAGCAGTACTTC. The encoded protein is CASNTGFEQYF.

This chain links TRBV7-9 with TRBJ2-3, with D perhaps matching TRBD2 (7 bases). Trimming removed 5 bases from V and 3 bases from J, with 18 bases in between. The CDR3 is 16 residues long. Germline values: CDR1 SEHNR, CDR2 FQNEAQ (reference sequence). The CDR3 here is CASSPLGGGLTDTQYF. CDR3 nucleotides: TGTGCCAGCAGCCCCCTAGGGGGAGGGTTGACAGATACGCAGTATTTT.

V is TRBV7-6 and J is TRBJ1-4; no reliable D call. Germline-derived CDR1 and CDR2 are SGHVS and FNYEAQ. This CDR3 is 13 amino acids long. V was pared by 5 bases and J by 8 bases, with 12 bases between. CDR3 bases: TGTGCCAGCAGCCTAAGGATAGGCGAAAAACTGTTTTTT. Protein product: CASSLRIGEKLFF.

The chain carries TRBV5-1 and TRBJ1-4; D perhaps matches TRBD1 (6 bases). This CDR3 is built from 13 residues. Germline-derived CDR1 and CDR2 are SGHRS and YFSETQ. V lost 5 bases and J lost 8, with 13 bases in between. Here the CDR3 reads CASSGGGEEKLFF. For the CDR3, the DNA is TGCGCCAGCAGTGGTGGGGGCGAAGAAAAACTGTTTTTT.

This sequence joins TRBV28 and TRBJ1-2; D is ambiguous. The V end lost 6 bases, the J end lost 7 bases, and 15 bases lay between the germline ends. In germline, CDR1 is MDHEN, CDR2 SYDVKM. There are 13 residues in the CDR3. CDR3 residues: CASRVSVYSGYTF. The CDR3 nucleotides are TGTGCCAGCAGAGTTTCGGTTTATTCTGGCTACACCTTC.